This T cell receptor beta chain derives from a study of T cell responses to AZD1222 COVID-19 vaccine. Findings and limits, study-wide: Most donors were white British, females outnumbered males, and clonal diversity was possibly underestimated. As reported, nearly half of all spike-specific TCRs target variant regions that are unmutated. Repertoires were sampled only after the peak T cell response.

V lost 2 bases and J lost 0, with 12 bases in between. The V gene's germline CDR1 is SGHTA and CDR2 FQGTGA. The CDR3 has 16 residues. Measured with immunoSEQ multiplex PCR; TCRdb has only the in-frame clones, and not every one. The sample yields about 180,000 clones, around 94% seen once. As for this clone: No antigen is known for it.

Specimen: peripheral blood, collected 28 days after the second AZD1222 dose. The clonotype originates from an adult who received the AZD1222 COVID-19 vaccine. The chain carries TRBV7-3 and TRBJ2-3; D unclear. CDR3 protein: CASSLLSGGSTDTQYF. The CDR3, as DNA: TGTGCCAGCAGCTTATTATCGGGCGGTAGCACAGATACGCAGTATTTT.